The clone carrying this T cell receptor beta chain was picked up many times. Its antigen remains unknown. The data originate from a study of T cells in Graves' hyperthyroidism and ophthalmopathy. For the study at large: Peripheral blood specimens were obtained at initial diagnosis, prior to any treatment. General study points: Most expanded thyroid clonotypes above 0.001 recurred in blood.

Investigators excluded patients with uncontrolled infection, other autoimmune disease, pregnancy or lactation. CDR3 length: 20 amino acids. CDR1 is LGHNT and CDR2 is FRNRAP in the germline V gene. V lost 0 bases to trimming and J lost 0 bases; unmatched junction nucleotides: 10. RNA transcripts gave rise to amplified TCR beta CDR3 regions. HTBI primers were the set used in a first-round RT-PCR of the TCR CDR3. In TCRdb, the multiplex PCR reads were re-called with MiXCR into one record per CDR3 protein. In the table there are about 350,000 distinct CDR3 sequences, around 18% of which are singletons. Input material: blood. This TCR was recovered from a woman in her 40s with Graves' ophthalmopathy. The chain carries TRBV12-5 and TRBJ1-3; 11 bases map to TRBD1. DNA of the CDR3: TGTGCTAGTGGTTTGGTACTGGGACAGGGGGTCTCTCTCTCTGGAAACACCATATATTTT. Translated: CASGLVLGQGVSLSGNTIYF.